In its sample, the clone carrying this TCR beta chain was seen a few times. This sample stems from a study of OX40 agonist ivuxolimab in advanced cancers. The junction had 7 bases not matched to a gene; V was cut back by 4 bases and J by 0 bases. Germline V gives CDR1 SGHTS, CDR2 YDEGEE. The CDR3 consists of 16 residues. Assay used: immunoSEQ multiplex PCR; TCRdb lists only in-frame clones, some missing. The sample has some 74,000 clones, 85% to 90% seen once; the top ten hold under 0.55%. The sample was CD4+ or CD8+ T cells sorted from blood, taken in a trial of the OX40 agonist ivuxolimab. The source is an adult with an advanced solid tumor such as melanoma, head and neck, liver or kidney cancer. The chain carries TRBV5-8 and TRBJ2-5; 9 bases are a match to TRBD1. The CDR3 nucleotides are TGTGCCAGCAGCCAAGGACAGGGGCTTTACCAAGAGACCCAGTACTTC. It is translated as CASSQGQGLYQETQYF. Supplemented by reference TRBV5-8 and TRBJ2-5, the full variable domain reads EAGVTQSPTHLIKTRGQQATLRCSPISGHTSVYWYQQALGLGLQFLLWYDEGEERNRGNFPPRFSGRQFPNYSSELNVNALELEDSALYLCASSQGQGLYQETQYFGPGTRLLVL.